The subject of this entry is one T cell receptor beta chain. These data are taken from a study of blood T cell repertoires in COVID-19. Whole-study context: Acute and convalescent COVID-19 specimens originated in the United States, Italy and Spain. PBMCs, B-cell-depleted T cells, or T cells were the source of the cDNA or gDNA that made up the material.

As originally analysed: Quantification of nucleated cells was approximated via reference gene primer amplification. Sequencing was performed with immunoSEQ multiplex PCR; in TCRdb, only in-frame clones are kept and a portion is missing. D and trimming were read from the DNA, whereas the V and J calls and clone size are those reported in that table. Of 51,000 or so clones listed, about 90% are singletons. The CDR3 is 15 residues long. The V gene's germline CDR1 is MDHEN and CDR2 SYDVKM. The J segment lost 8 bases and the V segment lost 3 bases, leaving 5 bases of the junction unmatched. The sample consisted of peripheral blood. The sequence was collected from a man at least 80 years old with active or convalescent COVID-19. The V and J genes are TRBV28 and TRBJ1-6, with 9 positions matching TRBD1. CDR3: CASSFEGQGHSPLHF. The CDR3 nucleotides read TGTGCCAGCAGTTTTGAGGGACAGGGTCATTCACCCCTCCACTTT. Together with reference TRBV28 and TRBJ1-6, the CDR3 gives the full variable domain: DVKVTQSSRYLVKRTGEKVFLECVQDMDHENMFWYRQDPGLGLRLIYFSYDVKMKEKGDIPEGYSVSREKKERFSLILESASTNQTSMYLCASSFEGQGHSPLHFGNGTRLTVT.